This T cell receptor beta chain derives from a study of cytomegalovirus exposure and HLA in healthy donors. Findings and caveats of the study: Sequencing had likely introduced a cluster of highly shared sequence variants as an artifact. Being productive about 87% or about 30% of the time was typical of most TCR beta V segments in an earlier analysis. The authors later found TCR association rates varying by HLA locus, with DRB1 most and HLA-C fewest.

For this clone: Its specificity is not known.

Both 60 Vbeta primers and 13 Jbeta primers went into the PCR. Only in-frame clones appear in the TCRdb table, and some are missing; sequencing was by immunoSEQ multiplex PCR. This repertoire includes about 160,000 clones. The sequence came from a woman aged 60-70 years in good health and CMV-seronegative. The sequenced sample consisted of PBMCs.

The CDR3 loop is CASSRIGTDGYNEQFF. The CDR3, as DNA: TGCGCCAGCAGCCGCATAGGGACAGACGGATACAATGAGCAGTTCTTC. The rearrangement joins TRBV5-1 to TRBJ2-1, with 7 bases fitting TRBD1. Germline CDR1 and CDR2: SGHRS and YFSETQ. This CDR3 comprises 16 residues. J lost 4 bases, V lost 4 bases, and 11 bases had no gene match.